What follows are 18 T cell receptor beta chains derived from one specimen sequenced in a study of blood T cell repertoires in COVID-19. Sequenced by immunoSEQ multiplex PCR; TCRdb stores in-frame clones only, minus some. The sample contains around 25,000 clones, almost 90% of which appear only once. The sequenced sample was peripheral blood. These receptors were collected from a man aged 65 to 79 with acute or convalescent COVID-19.

The J gene is TRBJ1-2, the V gene TRBV6-5; tentatively, D is TRBD1 (6 bases). Germline V gene lookup returns CDR1 MNHEY and CDR2 SVGAGI. The V end was cut by 4 bases, the J end by 2 bases, with 8 bases between. The CDR3 totals 13 residues. The CDR3: CASSWDINYGYTF. The CDR3 DNA sequence: TGTGCCAGCAGTTGGGACATCAACTATGGCTACACCTTC.

V usage is TRBV5-1 and J usage is TRBJ2-3, with D possibly being TRBD2 (5 bases). Germline V lookup: CDR1 SGHRS, CDR2 YFSETQ. This CDR3 is built from 14 residues. V was trimmed by 0 bases and J by 4 bases, leaving 9 bases between them. The CDR3 bases are TGCGCCAGCAGCTTGGGGGAGCCGGCAGATACGCAGTATTTT. It encodes CASSLGEPADTQYF.

V is TRBV4-3 and J is TRBJ1-1; no definite D call. The germline CDR1 and CDR2 sequences are LGHNA and YSLEER. This CDR3 spans 14 amino acids. V was clipped by 3 bases and J by 3 bases, with 11 bases between them. The CDR3 spells CASSQAGSDTEAFF. CDR3 nucleotide sequence: TGCGCCAGCAGCCAGGCGGGATCGGACACTGAAGCTTTCTTT.

This rearrangement joins TRBV6-5 to TRBJ2-7; D gene uncertain. The CDR3 is made up of 14 amino acids. From germline, CDR1 is MNHEY and CDR2 SVGAGI. Trimming took off 4 bases at V and 10 bases at J, with 20 bases between the two ends. The CDR3 region is CASSSTLGLVGQYF. The CDR3 coding sequence is TGTGCCAGCAGTTCTACGTTGGGCCTCGTTGGTCAGTACTTC.

This clone appeared once. This rearrangement joins TRBV20-1 to TRBJ2-2, with a weak D call TRBD2 (6 bases). V lost 3 bases to trimming and J lost 1 base, with 15 bases between them. CDR1 is DFQATT, CDR2 SNEGSKA, per germline (reference sequence). This CDR3 spans 16 amino acids. The CDR3 is CSASSGRRGNTGELFF. In DNA, the CDR3 is TGCAGTGCTAGTTCTGGTAGGAGGGGGAACACCGGGGAGCTGTTTTTT.

This clone appeared a single time. CDR3 coding DNA: TGTGCCAGCAAGCGGGGGGCCTACGAGCAGTACTTC. Protein: CASKRGAYEQYF. This chain uses TRBV6-5 with TRBJ2-7, with 9 bases lining up with TRBD2. Germline values: CDR1 MNHEY, CDR2 SVGAGI. The CDR3 spans 12 residues. J was trimmed by 2 bases and V by 7 bases; bases with no gene match: 0.

This chain links TRBV6-6 with TRBJ2-5, with D unclear. The CDR3 has 16 amino acids. Trimming took off 0 bases at V and 1 base at J, with 12 bases between the two ends. Germline values: CDR1 MNHNY, CDR2 SVGAGI (reference sequence). DNA of the CDR3: TGTGCCAGCAGTTACTCGATGGGCAGGTTCCAAGAGACCCAGTACTTC. This sequence encodes CASSYSMGRFQETQYF.

This clone has more than one count but fewer than ten. This chain's CDR3 is CASSVDGGRGYTF. CDR3 DNA sequence: TGTGCCAGCAGCGTAGACGGGGGGCGAGGCTACACCTTC. V is TRBV9 and J is TRBJ1-2, with D possibly matching TRBD1 (6 bases). Trimming removed 0 bases from V and 8 bases from J, with 11 bases in between. The CDR3 has 13 amino acids. In germline, CDR1 is SGDLS, CDR2 YYNGEE.

The genes are TRBV2 and TRBJ1-6; a possible D gene is TRBD1 (6 bases). The length of the CDR3 is 13 residues. With 4 bases removed from V and 9 bases from J, the gap between germline ends came to 10 bases. In germline, CDR1 is SNHLY, CDR2 FYNNEI. The CDR3 loop reads CASSAGVGSPLHF. In DNA, the CDR3 is TGTGCCAGCAGTGCAGGGGTTGGTTCACCCCTCCACTTT.

CDR3 loop: CASSYRGRTNEKLFF. The CDR3 nucleotides are TGTGCCAGCAGTTACCGGGGTCGGACTAATGAAAAACTGTTTTTT. The chain combines TRBV6-6 with TRBJ1-4; no definite D call. Germline lookup yields CDR1 MNHNY and CDR2 SVGAGI (reference sequence). CDR3 length equals 15 residues. The V gene lost 2 bases and the J gene lost 2 bases, with 9 bases spanning the gap.

CDR3 DNA sequence: TGTGCCAGCAGTCGAACAGGGGGTAACGAAAAACTGTTTTTT. Translating it yields CASSRTGGNEKLFF. The chain carries TRBV7-2 and TRBJ1-4, with 8 nucleotides matching TRBD1. Germline trimming cut 6 bases from V and 8 bases from J; bases unmatched to any gene: 8. CDR3 length: 14 amino acids. From germline, CDR1 is SGHTA and CDR2 FQGNSA.

The chain uses TRBV28 and TRBJ2-3; maybe TRBD2 (5 bases). Per the germline V gene, CDR1 is MDHEN and CDR2 is SYDVKM. This CDR3 comprises 14 residues. Trimming pared 6 bases from V and 0 bases from J, leaving 10 bases between. Here the CDR3 reads CASSPGESTDTQYF. Written as DNA, the CDR3 is TGTGCCAGCAGCCCCGGGGAAAGCACAGATACGCAGTATTTT.

V usage is TRBV5-6 and J usage is TRBJ2-7; D may be TRBD1 (6 bases). Trimming stripped 6 bases from V and 1 base from J, with 11 bases between. The CDR3 has 13 residues. Per germline, CDR1 SGHDT and CDR2 YYEEEE. The CDR3 nucleotides read TGTGCCAGCACCTACGACAGGTCCTACGAGCAGTACTTC. Translated, it gives CASTYDRSYEQYF.

This sequence joins TRBV5-8 and TRBJ1-1; no clear D gene. The germline V gene has CDR1 SGHTS and CDR2 YDEGEE. The CDR3 spans 11 residues. V was trimmed by 0 bases and J by 11 bases, leaving 8 bases between them. The CDR3 protein is CASSLALPAFF. The DNA of the CDR3 is TGTGCCAGCAGCTTGGCCCTACCCGCTTTCTTT.

CDR3 DNA: TGTGCCAGCAGCTTATCAGGGGAAGGGGAAGCTTTCTTT. Its protein is CASSLSGEGEAFF. This chain uses TRBV7-9 with TRBJ1-1; a weak D match, TRBD1 (6 bases). V lost 2 bases and J 8 bases, leaving 12 bases between the germline ends. This CDR3 has 13 amino acids. Germline CDR1 and CDR2: SEHNR and FQNEAQ (reference sequence). The variable domain in full, completed from reference TRBV7-9 and TRBJ1-1, reads DTGVSQNPRHKITKRGQNVTFRCDPISEHNRLYWYRQTLGQGPEFLTYFQNEAQLEKSRLLSDRFSAERPKGSFSTLEIQRTEQGDSAMYLCASSLSGEGEAFFGQGTRLTVV.

CDR3 nucleotides: TGCAGCGTTGGAACAGCCTCGGTAGGGACCCAGTACTTC. Amino acid sequence: CSVGTASVGTQYF. The chain has TRBV29-1 and TRBJ2-5; D call uncertain. The ends were cut back, 4 bases at V and 7 bases at J, with 16 bases in the middle. The germline CDR1 and CDR2 sequences are SQVTM and ANQGSEA. The CDR3 spans 13 residues.

This clone was counted only a few times. This chain uses TRBV7-2 with TRBJ1-2; 9 bases match TRBD1. V lost 8 bases, J lost 3 bases, and 10 bases stayed unmatched. The CDR3 covers 15 residues. The germline V gene encodes CDR1 SGHTA and CDR2 FQGNSA. This CDR3 is CASGGTGSVDYGYTF. The CDR3 DNA follows: TGTGCCAGCGGGGGGACAGGGAGTGTGGACTATGGCTACACCTTC. The entire variable domain, with the rest obtained from reference TRBV7-2 and TRBJ1-2, is as follows: GAGVSQSPSNKVTEKGKDVELRCDPISGHTALYWYRQSLGQGLEFLIYFQGNSAPDKSGLPSDRFSAERTGGSVSTLTIQRTQQEDSAVYLCASGGTGSVDYGYTFGSGTRLTVV.

The chain combines TRBV9 with TRBJ2-7; the match to TRBD1 covers 7 bases. This CDR3 comprises 14 residues. The V and J ends lost 1 base and 4 bases, in that order; junction bases with no gene match: 5. Germline V gene data show CDR1 as SGDLS and CDR2 as YYNGEE. The CDR3 loop reads CASSVWDSSYEQYF. The CDR3 nucleotides read TGTGCCAGCAGCGTATGGGACAGCAGTTACGAGCAGTACTTC.